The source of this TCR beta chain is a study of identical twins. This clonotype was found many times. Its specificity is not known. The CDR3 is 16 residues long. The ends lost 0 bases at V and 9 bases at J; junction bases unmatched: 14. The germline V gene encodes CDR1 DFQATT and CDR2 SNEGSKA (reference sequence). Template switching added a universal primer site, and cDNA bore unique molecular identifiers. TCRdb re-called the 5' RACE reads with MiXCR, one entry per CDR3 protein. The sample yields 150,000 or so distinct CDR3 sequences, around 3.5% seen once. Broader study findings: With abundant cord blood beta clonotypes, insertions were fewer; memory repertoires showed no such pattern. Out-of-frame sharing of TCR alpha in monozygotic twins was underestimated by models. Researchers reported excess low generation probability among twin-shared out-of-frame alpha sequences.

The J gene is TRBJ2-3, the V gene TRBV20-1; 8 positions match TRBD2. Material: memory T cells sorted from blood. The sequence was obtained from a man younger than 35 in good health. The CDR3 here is CSARDLSSGPPGTQYF. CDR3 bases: TGCAGTGCTAGAGATTTGTCTAGCGGGCCTCCCGGGACGCAGTATTTT.